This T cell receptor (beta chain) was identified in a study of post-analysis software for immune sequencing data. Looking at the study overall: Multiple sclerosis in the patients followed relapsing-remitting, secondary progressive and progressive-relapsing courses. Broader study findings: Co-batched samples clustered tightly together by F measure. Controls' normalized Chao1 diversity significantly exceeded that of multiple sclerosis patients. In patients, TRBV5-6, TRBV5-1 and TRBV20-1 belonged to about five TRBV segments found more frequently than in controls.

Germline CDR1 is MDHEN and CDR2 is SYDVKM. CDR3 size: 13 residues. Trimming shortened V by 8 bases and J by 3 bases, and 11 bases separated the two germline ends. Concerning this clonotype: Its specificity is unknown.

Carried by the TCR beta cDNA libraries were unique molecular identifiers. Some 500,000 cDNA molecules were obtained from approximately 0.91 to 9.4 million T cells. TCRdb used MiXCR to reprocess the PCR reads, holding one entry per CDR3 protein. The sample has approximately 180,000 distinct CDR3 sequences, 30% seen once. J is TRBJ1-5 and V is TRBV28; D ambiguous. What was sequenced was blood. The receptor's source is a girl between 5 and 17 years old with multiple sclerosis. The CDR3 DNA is TGTGCCAGCCACTTGGAGTACAATCAGCCCCAGCATTTT. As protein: CASHLEYNQPQHF.